The source of this T cell receptor (beta chain) is a study of CD8+CD57+ T cells in acquired aplastic anemia. On the study more broadly: When averaged, DNA from sorted CD4+ and CD8+ cells came to around 3.1 ug. Study-wide results and caveats: Shared by patients and controls, approximately 28 CD8+ CDR3s were abundant in patients.

V was clipped by 3 bases and J by 0 bases, with 12 bases between them. This CDR3 is 15 amino acids long. The germline V gene encodes CDR1 SNHLY and CDR2 FYNNEI. TCR beta VDJ and CDR3 profiles were obtained from a genomic DNA template. TCRdb analysed the reads with MiXCR anew, one entry per CDR3 protein. Among about 250,000 distinct CDR3 sequences listed, approximately 45% were seen once. All patients picked for sequencing had shown, by flow cytometry, an expansion of CD8+CD57+ cells. This clonotype was counted at least ten times. The antigen is not known. Source material: sorted CD4+, CD8+, or CD8+CD57+ T cells (not recorded which) from PBMCs. The receptor was derived from a human donor with aplastic anemia. The chain uses TRBV2 and TRBJ2-7; maybe TRBD1 (6 bases). The CDR3 DNA reads as TGTGCCAGCAGTGATAGGACAGCCAACTCCTACGAGCAGTACTTC. Its translation is CASSDRTANSYEQYF.